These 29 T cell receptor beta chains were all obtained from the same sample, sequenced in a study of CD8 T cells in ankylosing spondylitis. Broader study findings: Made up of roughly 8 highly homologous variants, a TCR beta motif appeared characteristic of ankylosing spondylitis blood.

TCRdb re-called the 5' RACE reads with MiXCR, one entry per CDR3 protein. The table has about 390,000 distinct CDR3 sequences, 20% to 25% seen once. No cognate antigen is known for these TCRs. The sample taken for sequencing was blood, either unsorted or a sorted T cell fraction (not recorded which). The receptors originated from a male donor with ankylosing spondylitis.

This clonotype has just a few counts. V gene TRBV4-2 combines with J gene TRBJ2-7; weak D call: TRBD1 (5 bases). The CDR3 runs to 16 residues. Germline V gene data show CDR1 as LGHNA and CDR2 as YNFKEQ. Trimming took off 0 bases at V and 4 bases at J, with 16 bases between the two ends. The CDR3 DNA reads TGTGCCAGCAGCCAAGAGAGGAACAGGATTCTTTACGAGCAGTACTTC. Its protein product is CASSQERNRILYEQYF.

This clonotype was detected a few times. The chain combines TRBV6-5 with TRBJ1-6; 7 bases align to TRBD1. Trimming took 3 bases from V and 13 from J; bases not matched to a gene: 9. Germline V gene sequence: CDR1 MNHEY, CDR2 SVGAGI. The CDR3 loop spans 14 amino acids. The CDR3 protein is CASSYKGAPNPLHF. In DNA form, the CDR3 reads TGTGCCAGCAGTTATAAGGGGGCGCCTAATCCCCTCCACTTT.

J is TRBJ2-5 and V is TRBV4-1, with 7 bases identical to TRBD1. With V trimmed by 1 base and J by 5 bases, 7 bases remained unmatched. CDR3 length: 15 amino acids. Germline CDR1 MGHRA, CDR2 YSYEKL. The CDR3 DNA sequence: TGCGCCAGCAGCCAAGGGACAGGTCCGTGGGAGACCCAGTACTTC. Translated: CASSQGTGPWETQYF.

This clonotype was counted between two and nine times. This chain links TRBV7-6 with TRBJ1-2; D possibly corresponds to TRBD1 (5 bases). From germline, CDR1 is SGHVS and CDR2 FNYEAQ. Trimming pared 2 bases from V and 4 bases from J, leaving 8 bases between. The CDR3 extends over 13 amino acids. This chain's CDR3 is CASSLRQFYGYTF. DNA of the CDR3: TGTGCCAGCAGCTTACGACAGTTCTATGGCTACACCTTC.

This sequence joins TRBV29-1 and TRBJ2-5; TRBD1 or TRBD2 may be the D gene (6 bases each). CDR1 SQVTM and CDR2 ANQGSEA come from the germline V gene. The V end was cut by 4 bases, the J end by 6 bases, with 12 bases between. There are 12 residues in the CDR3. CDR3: CSVVHGGQTQYF. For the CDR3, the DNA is TGCAGCGTTGTTCATGGGGGGCAGACCCAGTACTTC. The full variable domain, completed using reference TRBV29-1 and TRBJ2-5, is SAVISQKPSRDICQRGTSLTIQCQVDSQVTMMFWYRQQPGQSLTLIATANQGSEATYESGFVIDKFPISRPNLTFSTLTVSNMSPEDSSIYLCSVVHGGQTQYFGPGTRLLVL.

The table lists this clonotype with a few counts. The DNA for the CDR3 is TGTGCCAGCAGCCCCGGATCTAATGAAAAACTGTTTTTT. Residues: CASSPGSNEKLFF. The J gene is TRBJ1-4, the V gene TRBV11-3; D uncertain. The V end was cut by 5 bases, the J end by 3 bases, with 7 bases between. The germline CDR1 and CDR2 sequences are SGHNT and YENEEA. The CDR3 covers 13 residues.

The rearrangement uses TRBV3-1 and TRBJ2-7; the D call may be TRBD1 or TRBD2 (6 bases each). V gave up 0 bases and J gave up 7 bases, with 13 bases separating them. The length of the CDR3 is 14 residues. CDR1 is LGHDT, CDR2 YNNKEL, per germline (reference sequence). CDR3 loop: CASSQDPPGAEQYF. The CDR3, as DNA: TGTGCCAGCAGCCAAGACCCCCCGGGGGCTGAGCAGTACTTC.

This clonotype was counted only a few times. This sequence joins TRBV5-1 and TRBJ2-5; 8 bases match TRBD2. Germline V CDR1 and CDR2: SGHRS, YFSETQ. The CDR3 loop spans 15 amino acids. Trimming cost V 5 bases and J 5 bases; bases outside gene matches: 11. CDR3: CASSLAGSFRETQYF. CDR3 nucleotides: TGCGCCAGCAGTTTAGCGGGAAGTTTTCGGGAGACCCAGTACTTC.

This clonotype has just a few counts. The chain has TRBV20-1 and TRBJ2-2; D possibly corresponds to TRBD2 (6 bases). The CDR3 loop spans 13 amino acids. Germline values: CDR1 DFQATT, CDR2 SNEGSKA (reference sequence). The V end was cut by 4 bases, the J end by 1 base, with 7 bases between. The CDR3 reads CSANGRNTGELFF. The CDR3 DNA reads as TGCAGTGCTAACGGGAGGAACACCGGGGAGCTGTTTTTT.

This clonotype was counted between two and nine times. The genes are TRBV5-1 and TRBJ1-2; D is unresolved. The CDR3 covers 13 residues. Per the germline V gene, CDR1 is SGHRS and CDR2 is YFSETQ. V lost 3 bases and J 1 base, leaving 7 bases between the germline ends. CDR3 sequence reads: CASSSQVNYGYTF. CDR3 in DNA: TGCGCCAGCAGCTCCCAGGTTAACTATGGCTACACCTTC.

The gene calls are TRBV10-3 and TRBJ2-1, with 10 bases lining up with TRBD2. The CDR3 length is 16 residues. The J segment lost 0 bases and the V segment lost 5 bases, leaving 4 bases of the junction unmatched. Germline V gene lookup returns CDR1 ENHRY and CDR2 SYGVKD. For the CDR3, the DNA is TGTGCCATCAGTAGAGCGGGAGGGCTCTCCTACAATGAGCAGTTCTTC. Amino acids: CAISRAGGLSYNEQFF.

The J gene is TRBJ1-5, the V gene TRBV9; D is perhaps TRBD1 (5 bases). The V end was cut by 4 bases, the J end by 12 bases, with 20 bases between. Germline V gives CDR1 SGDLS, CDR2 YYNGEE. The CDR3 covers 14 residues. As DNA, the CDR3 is TGTGCCAGCAGCCCCACCGGGGGGGAGATGGGCCAGCATTTT. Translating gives CASSPTGGEMGQHF. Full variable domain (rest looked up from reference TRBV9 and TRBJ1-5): DSGVTQTPKHLITATGQRVTLRCSPRSGDLSVYWYQQSLDQGLQFLIQYYNGEERAKGNILERFSAQQFPDLHSELNLSSLELGDSALYFCASSPTGGEMGQHFGDGTRLSIL.

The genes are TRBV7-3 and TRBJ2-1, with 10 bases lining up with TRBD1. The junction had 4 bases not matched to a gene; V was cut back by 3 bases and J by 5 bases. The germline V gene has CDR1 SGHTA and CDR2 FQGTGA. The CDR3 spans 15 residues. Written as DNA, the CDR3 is TGTGCCAGCAGCTTGGGACAGGGGTTCCACAATGAGCAGTTCTTC. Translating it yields CASSLGQGFHNEQFF.

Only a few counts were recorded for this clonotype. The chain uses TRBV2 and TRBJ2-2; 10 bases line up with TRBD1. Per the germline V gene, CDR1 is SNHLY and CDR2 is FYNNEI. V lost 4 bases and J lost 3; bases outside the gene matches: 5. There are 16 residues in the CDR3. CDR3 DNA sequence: TGTGCCAGCAGTGTCCGGGACAGGGGATACACCGGGGAGCTGTTTTTT. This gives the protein CASSVRDRGYTGELFF.

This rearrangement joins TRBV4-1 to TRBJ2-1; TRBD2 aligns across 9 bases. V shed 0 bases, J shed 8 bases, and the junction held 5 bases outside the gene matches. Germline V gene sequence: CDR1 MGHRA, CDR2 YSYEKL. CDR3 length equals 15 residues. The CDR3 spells CASSQESGRSYEQFF. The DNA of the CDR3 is TGCGCCAGCAGCCAAGAAAGCGGGAGGTCCTATGAGCAGTTCTTC.

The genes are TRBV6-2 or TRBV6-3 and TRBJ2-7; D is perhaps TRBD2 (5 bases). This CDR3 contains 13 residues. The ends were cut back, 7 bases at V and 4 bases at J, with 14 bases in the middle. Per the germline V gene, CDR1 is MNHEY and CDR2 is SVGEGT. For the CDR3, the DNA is TGTGCCAGCACCCACGGGGTAATATACGAGCAGTACTTC. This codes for CASTHGVIYEQYF.

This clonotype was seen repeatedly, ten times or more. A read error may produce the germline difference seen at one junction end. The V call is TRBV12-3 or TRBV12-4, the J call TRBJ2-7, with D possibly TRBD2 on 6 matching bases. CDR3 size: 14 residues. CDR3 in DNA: TGTGCCAGCAGTTCGCCCGGGGGAATGAGGGAGCGGTACTTC. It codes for CASSSPGGMRERYF.

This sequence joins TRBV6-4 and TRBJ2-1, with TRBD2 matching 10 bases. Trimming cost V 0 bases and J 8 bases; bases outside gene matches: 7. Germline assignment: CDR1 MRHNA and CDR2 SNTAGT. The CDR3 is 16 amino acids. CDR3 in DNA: TGTGCCAGCAGTGACTCGAGGCTAGCGGGAGTGGATGAGCAGTTCTTC. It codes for CASSDSRLAGVDEQFF.

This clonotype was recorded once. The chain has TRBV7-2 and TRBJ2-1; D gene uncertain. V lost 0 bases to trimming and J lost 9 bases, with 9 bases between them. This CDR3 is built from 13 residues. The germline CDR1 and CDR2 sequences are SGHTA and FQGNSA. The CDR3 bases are TGTGCCAGCAGCTTAGCGGTAGTTGGTGAGCAGTTCTTC. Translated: CASSLAVVGEQFF.

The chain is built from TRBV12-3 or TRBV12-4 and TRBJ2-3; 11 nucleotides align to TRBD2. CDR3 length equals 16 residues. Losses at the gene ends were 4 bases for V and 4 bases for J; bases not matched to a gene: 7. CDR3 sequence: CASSSLAGALADTQYF. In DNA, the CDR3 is TGTGCCAGCAGTTCACTAGCGGGAGCTTTGGCAGATACGCAGTATTTT.

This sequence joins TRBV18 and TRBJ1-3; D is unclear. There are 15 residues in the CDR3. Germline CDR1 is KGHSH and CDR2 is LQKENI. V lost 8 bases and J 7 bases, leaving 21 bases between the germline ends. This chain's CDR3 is CASPNSPTVSNTIYF. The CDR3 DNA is TGTGCCAGCCCGAACTCCCCGACGGTCTCTAACACCATATATTTT.

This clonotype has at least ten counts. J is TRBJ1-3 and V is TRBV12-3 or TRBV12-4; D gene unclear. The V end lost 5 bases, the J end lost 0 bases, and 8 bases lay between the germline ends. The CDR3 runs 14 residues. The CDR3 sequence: CASSLRASGNTIYF. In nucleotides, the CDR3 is TGTGCCAGCAGTCTTCGGGCCTCTGGAAACACCATATATTTT.

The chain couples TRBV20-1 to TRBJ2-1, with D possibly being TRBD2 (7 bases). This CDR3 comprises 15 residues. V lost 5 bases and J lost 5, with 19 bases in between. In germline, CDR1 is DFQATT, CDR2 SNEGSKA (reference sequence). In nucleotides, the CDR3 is TGCAGTGCTTCTCAGAGCGGGACACAAAACAATGAGCAGTTCTTC. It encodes CSASQSGTQNNEQFF.

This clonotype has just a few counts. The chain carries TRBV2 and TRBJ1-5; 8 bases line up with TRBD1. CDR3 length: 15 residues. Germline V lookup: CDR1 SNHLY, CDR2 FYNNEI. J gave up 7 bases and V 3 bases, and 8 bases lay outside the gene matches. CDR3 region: CASSDSDRAEQPQHF. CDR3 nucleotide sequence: TGTGCCAGCAGTGATTCGGACAGGGCTGAACAGCCCCAGCATTTT.

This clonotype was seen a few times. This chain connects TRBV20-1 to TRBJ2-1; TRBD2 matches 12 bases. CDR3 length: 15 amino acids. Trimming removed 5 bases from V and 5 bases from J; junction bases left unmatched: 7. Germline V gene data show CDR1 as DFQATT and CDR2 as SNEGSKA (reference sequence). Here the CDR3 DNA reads TGCAGTGCTTCCTCAAGACTAGCGGGAGACAATGAGCAGTTCTTC. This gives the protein CSASSRLAGDNEQFF.

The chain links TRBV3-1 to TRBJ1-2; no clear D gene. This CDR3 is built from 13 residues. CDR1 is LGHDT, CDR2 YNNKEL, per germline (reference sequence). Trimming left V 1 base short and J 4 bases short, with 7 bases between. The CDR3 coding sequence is TGTGCCAGCAGCCAAGGACGGAGCTATGGCTACACCTTC. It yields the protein CASSQGRSYGYTF. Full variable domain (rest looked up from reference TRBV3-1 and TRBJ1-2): DTAVSQTPKYLVTQMGNDKSIKCEQNLGHDTMYWYKQDSKKFLKIMFSYNNKELIINETVPNRFSPKSPDKAHLNLHINSLELGDSAVYFCASSQGRSYGYTFGSGTRLTVV.

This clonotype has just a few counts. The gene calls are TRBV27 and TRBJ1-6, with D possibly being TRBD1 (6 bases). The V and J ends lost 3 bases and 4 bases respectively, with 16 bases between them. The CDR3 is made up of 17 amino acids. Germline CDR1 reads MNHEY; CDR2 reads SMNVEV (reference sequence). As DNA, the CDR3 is TGTGCCAGCAGTTTGACCCAGGGGTTCCCTTATAATTCACCCCTCCACTTT. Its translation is CASSLTQGFPYNSPLHF.

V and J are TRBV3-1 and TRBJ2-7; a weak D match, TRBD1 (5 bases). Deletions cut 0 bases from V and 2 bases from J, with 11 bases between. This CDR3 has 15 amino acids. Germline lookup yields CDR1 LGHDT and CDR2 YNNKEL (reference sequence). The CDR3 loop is CASSQDLGAPYEQYF. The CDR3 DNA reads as TGTGCCAGCAGCCAAGATTTAGGGGCCCCCTACGAGCAGTACTTC.

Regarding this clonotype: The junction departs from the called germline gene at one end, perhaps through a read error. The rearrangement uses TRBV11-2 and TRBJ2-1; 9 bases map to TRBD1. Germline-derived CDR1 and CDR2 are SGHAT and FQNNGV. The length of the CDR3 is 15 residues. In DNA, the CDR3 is TGTGCCAGCAGACCTCGGGACAGGGCTTACAGTGAGCAGTTCTTC. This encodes CASRPRDRAYSEQFF. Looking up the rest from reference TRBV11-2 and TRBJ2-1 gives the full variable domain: EAGVAQSPRYKIIEKRQSVAFWCNPISGHATLYWYQQILGQGPKLLIQFQNNGVVDDSQLPKDRFSAERLKGVDSTLKIQPAKLEDSAVYLCASRPRDRAYSEQFFGPGTRLTVL.